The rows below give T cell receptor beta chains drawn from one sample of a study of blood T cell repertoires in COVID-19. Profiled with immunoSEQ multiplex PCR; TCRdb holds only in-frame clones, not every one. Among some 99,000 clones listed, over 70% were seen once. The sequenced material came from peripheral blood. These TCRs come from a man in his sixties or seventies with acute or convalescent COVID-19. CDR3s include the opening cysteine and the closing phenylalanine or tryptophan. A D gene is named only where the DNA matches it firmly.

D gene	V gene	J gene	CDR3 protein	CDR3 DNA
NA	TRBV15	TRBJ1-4	CATSRAPGGREKLFF	TGTGCCACCAGCAGAGCCCCGGGAGGTAGAGAAAAACTGTTTTTT
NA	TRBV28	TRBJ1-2	CASSNPGGINYGYTF	TGTGCCAGCAGTAATCCCGGGGGTATTAACTATGGCTACACCTTC
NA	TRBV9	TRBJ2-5	CASSAVRHFQETQYF	TGTGCCAGCAGCGCCGTAAGACATTTCCAAGAGACCCAGTACTTC
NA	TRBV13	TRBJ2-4	CASSPRPRAKNIQYF	TGTGCCAGCAGCCCCCGTCCTCGAGCCAAAAACATTCAGTACTTC
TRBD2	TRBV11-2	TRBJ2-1	CASSSLLAGSYNEQFF	TGTGCCAGCAGCTCCCTACTAGCGGGCTCCTACAATGAGCAGTTCTTC
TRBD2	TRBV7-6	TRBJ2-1	CASSSREGYNEQFF	TGTGCCAGCAGCTCGCGGGAGGGGTACAATGAGCAGTTCTTC
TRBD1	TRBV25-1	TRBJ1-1	CASSRGQGRTEAFF	TGTGCCAGCAGTAGGGGACAGGGGCGGACTGAAGCTTTCTTT
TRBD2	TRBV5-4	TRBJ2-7	CASSSGGEYEQYF	TGTGCCAGCAGCTCGGGGGGAGAATACGAGCAGTACTTC
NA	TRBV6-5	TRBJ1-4	CASSLVGSNEKLFF	TGTGCCAGCAGTTTAGTCGGTTCCAATGAAAAACTGTTTTTT
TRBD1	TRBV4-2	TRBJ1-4	CASSTLRGTGQEKLFF	TGTGCCAGCAGCACACTTAGGGGGACAGGGCAGGAAAAACTGTTTTTT